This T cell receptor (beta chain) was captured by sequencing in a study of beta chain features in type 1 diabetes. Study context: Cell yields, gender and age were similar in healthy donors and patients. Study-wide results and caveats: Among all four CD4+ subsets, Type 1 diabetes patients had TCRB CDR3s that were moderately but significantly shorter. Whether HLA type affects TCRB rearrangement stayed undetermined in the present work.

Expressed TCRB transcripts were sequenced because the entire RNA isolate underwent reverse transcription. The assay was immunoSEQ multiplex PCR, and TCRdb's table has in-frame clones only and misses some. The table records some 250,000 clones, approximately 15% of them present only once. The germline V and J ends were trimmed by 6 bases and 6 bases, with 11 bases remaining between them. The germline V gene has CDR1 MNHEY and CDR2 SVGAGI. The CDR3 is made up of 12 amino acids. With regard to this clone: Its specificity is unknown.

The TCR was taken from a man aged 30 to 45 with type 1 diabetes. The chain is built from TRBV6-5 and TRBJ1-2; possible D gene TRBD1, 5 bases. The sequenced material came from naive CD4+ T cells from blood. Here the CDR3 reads CASSRDPHGYTF. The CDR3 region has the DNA TGTGCCAGCAGCAGGGATCCGCATGGCTACACCTTC.